A single sample gave rise to the 28 T cell receptor beta chains below, sequenced in a study of regulatory dendritic cells for organ transplantation. The protocol was immunoSEQ multiplex PCR, while the TCRdb copy is restricted to in-frame clones and leaves out a portion. Among about 30,000 clones listed, about 80% were seen once. The sample comprised memory CD4+ T cells from blood. Subset here: CD45RO+ memory T cells. The receptors were gathered from a human donor in good health.

The chain employs TRBV9 and TRBJ2-5, with TRBD2 as a possible D gene (6 bases). Germline V gene lookup returns CDR1 SGDLS and CDR2 YYNGEE. The V end lost 1 base, the J end lost 4 bases, and 11 bases lay between the germline ends. This CDR3 has 14 amino acids. CDR3 loop: CASSVFSEGETQYF. CDR3 sequence (DNA): TGTGCCAGCAGCGTATTCTCGGAGGGAGAGACCCAGTACTTC. Complete variable domain (other parts from reference TRBV9 and TRBJ2-5): DSGVTQTPKHLITATGQRVTLRCSPRSGDLSVYWYQQSLDQGLQFLIQYYNGEERAKGNILERFSAQQFPDLHSELNLSSLELGDSALYFCASSVFSEGETQYFGPGTRLLVL.

This chain uses TRBV9 with TRBJ2-7, with TRBD2 matching over 11 bases. The CDR3 has 15 amino acids. V shed 3 bases, J shed 2 bases, and the junction held 4 bases outside the gene matches. Germline CDR1 reads SGDLS; CDR2 reads YYNGEE. The CDR3 coding sequence is TGTGCCAGCAGCGGATATAGCGGGGGGGCCTACGAGCAGTACTTC. As protein: CASSGYSGGAYEQYF.

In this sample, this clone turned up a few times. V usage is TRBV7-9 and J usage is TRBJ2-1; 9 bases line up with TRBD1. With 7 bases clipped from V and 6 bases from J, the junction kept 4 bases outside the gene matches. Germline V CDR1 and CDR2: SEHNR, FQNEAQ (reference sequence). There are 13 residues in the CDR3. CDR3 in amino acids: CASMGQGGNEQFF. CDR3 bases: TGTGCCAGCATGGGACAGGGAGGCAATGAGCAGTTCTTC.

The chain joins TRBV11-2 to TRBJ2-2; 7 bases are shared with TRBD2. The CDR3 runs 16 residues. Germline V gene data show CDR1 as SGHAT and CDR2 as FQNNGV. The V segment lost 1 base and the J segment 5 bases; nucleotides outside the gene matches: 7. The CDR3 reads CASSLALARGTGELFF. The DNA of the CDR3 is TGTGCCAGCAGCTTAGCACTAGCGAGGGGAACCGGGGAGCTGTTTTTT.

This clone showed up just a few times. The V and J genes are TRBV4-1 and TRBJ1-1; no firm D call. This CDR3 has 14 residues. CDR1 and CDR2 from the germline V gene are MGHRA and YSYEKL. Trimming took 0 bases from V and 1 from J, leaving 6 bases between them. CDR3 in amino acids: CASSQDLTNTEAFF. As DNA, the CDR3 is TGCGCCAGCAGCCAAGATCTTACGAACACTGAAGCTTTCTTT.

The chain employs TRBV4-3 and TRBJ2-5; 9 nucleotides align to TRBD1. The J call may be in error: the DNA end matches TRBJ2-7 better. Germline loops: CDR1 LGHNA, CDR2 YSLEER. The CDR3 is 16 amino acids. CDR3 loop: CASSQARGQGAYEQYF. CDR3 nucleotide sequence: TGCGCCAGCAGCCAAGCAAGGGGACAGGGAGCCTACGAGCAGTACTTC.

This clone was observed a handful of times. The chain has TRBV7-8 and TRBJ1-5, with 9 positions matching TRBD1. Per germline, CDR1 SGHVS and CDR2 FQNEAQ. This CDR3 region has 15 residues. J was trimmed by 2 bases and V by 5 bases; bases with no gene match: 4. Here the CDR3 DNA reads TGTGCCAGCAGCACAAACAGGGGGCGCAATCAGCCCCAGCATTTT. Encoded protein: CASSTNRGRNQPQHF.

The J gene is TRBJ2-7, the V gene TRBV18; perhaps TRBD2 as D (6 bases). CDR3 length: 14 residues. Germline CDR1 is KGHSH and CDR2 is LQKENI. V was shortened by 5 bases and J by 6 bases, with 17 bases between the two germline ends. The CDR3 DNA is TGTGCCAGCTCAGGTTCGGGGGATCGGGTCGAGCAGTACTTC. Its protein is CASSGSGDRVEQYF.

The CDR3, as DNA: TGTGCCAGCAGCTTATGGGCCAAGAGCTCCTATAATTCACCCCTCCACTTT. It specifies CASSLWAKSSYNSPLHF. The J gene is TRBJ1-6, the V gene TRBV11-2; D uncertain. Trimming took 2 bases from V and 0 from J, leaving 11 bases between them. The CDR3 loop spans 17 amino acids. Germline loops: CDR1 SGHAT, CDR2 FQNNGV.

As DNA, the CDR3 is TGTGCCAGCAGTCAGGCCGTGAGTGGGGCCAACGTCCTGACTTTC. Protein product: CASSQAVSGANVLTF. V usage is TRBV6-5 and J usage is TRBJ2-6; D unclear. V was clipped by 5 bases and J by 3 bases, with 11 bases between them. CDR1 and CDR2 from the germline V gene are MNHEY and SVGAGI. The CDR3 consists of 15 residues.

The chain recombines TRBV9 with TRBJ1-4; D remains unclear. This CDR3 region has 16 residues. Deletions cut 0 bases from V and 3 bases from J, with 12 bases between. Germline values: CDR1 SGDLS, CDR2 YYNGEE. This CDR3 is CASSVGGSTANEKLFF. DNA of the CDR3: TGTGCCAGCAGCGTAGGAGGGAGCACTGCTAATGAAAAACTGTTTTTT. Supplemented by reference TRBV9 and TRBJ1-4, the full variable domain reads DSGVTQTPKHLITATGQRVTLRCSPRSGDLSVYWYQQSLDQGLQFLIQYYNGEERAKGNILERFSAQQFPDLHSELNLSSLELGDSALYFCASSVGGSTANEKLFFGSGTQLSVL.

The chain has TRBV19 and TRBJ2-3; 15 bases match TRBD2. Germline V gene sequence: CDR1 LNHDA, CDR2 SQIVND (reference sequence). V lost 5 bases, J lost 0 bases, and 9 bases stayed unmatched. The CDR3 spans 19 residues. As DNA, the CDR3 is TGTGCCAGTAGTGGGGGACTAGCGGGGGGAACACCTAGCACAGATACGCAGTATTTT. Its protein is CASSGGLAGGTPSTDTQYF.

The V gene is TRBV5-4, the J gene TRBJ2-7; 10 positions agree with TRBD2. The CDR3 length is 15 residues. Per germline, CDR1 SGHNT and CDR2 YYREEE (reference sequence). V dropped 3 bases and J dropped 7; count of bases not matched to a gene: 10. The DNA for the CDR3 is TGTGCCAGCAGCTCTCATTCGGGACTAGCGAGGGAGCAGTACTTC. Protein sequence: CASSSHSGLAREQYF.

This chain connects TRBV4-3 to TRBJ2-7, with 8 bases fitting TRBD1. V trimming: 0 bases; J trimming: 2 bases; junction bases outside the gene matches: 12. Germline V lookup: CDR1 LGHNA, CDR2 YSLEER. This CDR3 spans 18 amino acids. CDR3 sequence: CASSQDVSRTGLPYEQYF. In DNA form, the CDR3 reads TGCGCCAGCAGCCAAGATGTTTCAAGGACAGGGCTGCCCTACGAGCAGTACTTC.

This sequence joins TRBV30 and TRBJ2-5; 9 positions match TRBD1. The V gene end was trimmed by 1 base and the J gene end by 6 bases; junction bases not matched to a gene: 6. This CDR3 is 14 amino acids long. Germline V gene lookup returns CDR1 GTSNPN and CDR2 SVGIG (reference sequence). The CDR3 reads CAWSAHRGQKTQYF. DNA for the CDR3: TGTGCCTGGAGTGCCCACAGGGGGCAAAAGACCCAGTACTTC.

The chain carries TRBV10-3 and TRBJ1-1; D gene uncertain. Trimming pared 0 bases from V and 3 bases from J, leaving 5 bases between. Germline CDR1 ENHRY, CDR2 SYGVKD. The CDR3 sequence is 13 residues long. CDR3 in amino acids: CAISESGDTEAFF. The CDR3 nucleotides read TGTGCCATCAGTGAGTCAGGAGACACTGAAGCTTTCTTT.

The chain links TRBV18 to TRBJ2-5; no clear D. The V gene's germline CDR1 is KGHSH and CDR2 LQKENI. The CDR3 length is 14 residues. Trimming left V 3 bases short and J 1 base short, with 9 bases between. The CDR3 reads CASSPMGIQETQYF. CDR3 in DNA: TGTGCCAGCTCACCTATGGGGATCCAAGAGACCCAGTACTTC.

The chain is built from TRBV5-4 and TRBJ2-2; TRBD2 agrees at 8 bases. V shed 4 bases and J 6 bases; nucleotides not matched to a gene: 2. Germline V gene lookup returns CDR1 SGHNT and CDR2 YYREEE (reference sequence). This CDR3 has 13 residues. The CDR3 region is CASSRAGAGELFF. As DNA, the CDR3 is TGTGCCAGCAGCCGAGCGGGGGCCGGGGAGCTGTTTTTT.

DNA of the CDR3: TGTGCCAGCAGTTTTGGGGACACGAACATTCAGTACTTC. This translates into CASSFGDTNIQYF. The V gene is TRBV28, the J gene TRBJ2-4, with TRBD1 as a possible D gene (6 bases). The germline V gene encodes CDR1 MDHEN and CDR2 SYDVKM. The CDR3 runs 13 residues. V shed 3 bases and J shed 7 bases, with 10 bases lying between them.

The V and J genes are TRBV6-5 and TRBJ2-7; no reliable D call. Per germline, CDR1 MNHEY and CDR2 SVGAGI. The ends were cut back, 5 bases at V and 2 bases at J, with 10 bases in the middle. The CDR3 has 13 residues. CDR3 region: CASSLQRTYEQYF. For the CDR3, the DNA is TGTGCCAGCAGTCTGCAGCGCACCTACGAGCAGTACTTC.

V and J are TRBV11-1 and TRBJ2-5; no reliable D call. The CDR3 is 15 residues long. The germline V gene has CDR1 SGHAT and CDR2 FQDESV (reference sequence). Trimming pared 0 bases from V and 5 bases from J, leaving 13 bases between. The CDR3 DNA reads as TGTGCCAGCAGCTTAGCAGGAAGACGTGAGGAGACCCAGTACTTC. Translation gives CASSLAGRREETQYF. The complete variable domain, with remaining parts taken from reference TRBV11-1 and TRBJ2-5, reads EAEVAQSPRYKITEKSQAVAFWCDPISGHATLYWYRQILGQGPELLVQFQDESVVDDSQLPKDRFSAERLKGVDSTLKIQPAELGDSAMYLCASSLAGRREETQYFGPGTRLLVL.

This clone was picked up a small number of times. The gene calls are TRBV4-3 and TRBJ1-1; no definite D call. V was clipped by 4 bases and J by 1 base, with 16 bases between them. Germline V lookup: CDR1 LGHNA, CDR2 YSLEER. There are 16 residues in the CDR3. The CDR3 loop is CASSLSHRRSNTEAFF. DNA of the CDR3: TGCGCCAGCAGCCTAAGTCATCGGAGATCGAACACTGAAGCTTTCTTT.

The CDR3 here is CASSVSGGKYEQYF. The CDR3 DNA is TGTGCCAGCAGCGTAAGCGGGGGGAAGTACGAGCAGTACTTC. The V and J genes are TRBV7-2 and TRBJ2-7, with 9 bases that match TRBD2. This CDR3 spans 14 amino acids. Germline-derived CDR1 and CDR2 are SGHTA and FQGNSA. The V and J ends lost 5 bases and 4 bases, in that order; junction bases with no gene match: 6.

The chain joins TRBV10-3 to TRBJ2-7; 8 bases agree with TRBD2. The CDR3 length is 15 residues. Germline trimming cut 5 bases from V and 2 bases from J; bases unmatched to any gene: 8. CDR1 and CDR2 from the germline V gene are ENHRY and SYGVKD. The CDR3 is CAISTDSGGPYEQYF. The CDR3 nucleotides read TGTGCCATCAGTACGGATTCGGGAGGGCCCTACGAGCAGTACTTC.

In this sample, this clone turned up a few times. This chain connects TRBV30 to TRBJ2-2; 11 bases map to TRBD2. Germline CDR1 reads GTSNPN; CDR2 reads SVGIG (reference sequence). The trim removed 3 bases at V and 6 bases at J, leaving 6 bases unmatched. The CDR3 spans 15 residues. The DNA for the CDR3 is TGTGCCTGGAGCATAGCGGGGGGGCTACCCGGGGAGCTGTTTTTT. It encodes CAWSIAGGLPGELFF.

The chain employs TRBV9 and TRBJ2-7, with 8 bases fitting TRBD1. Unmatched junction bases numbered 4, after V lost 2 bases and J lost 0 bases. The CDR3 length is 15 residues. Germline V CDR1 and CDR2: SGDLS, YYNGEE. CDR3 region: CASSVGQDVSYEQYF. The CDR3 DNA reads TGTGCCAGCAGCGTGGGACAGGACGTCTCCTACGAGCAGTACTTC.

The V and J genes are TRBV14 and TRBJ1-1, with TRBD1 as a possible D gene (5 bases). Trimming took 2 bases from V and 11 from J, leaving 24 bases between them. The CDR3 contains 16 residues. Germline V lookup: CDR1 SGHDN, CDR2 FVKESK. The CDR3 region is CASSQTGKGGTIWAFF. CDR3 DNA sequence: TGTGCCAGCAGCCAAACCGGAAAAGGAGGGACTATTTGGGCTTTCTTT.

The genes are TRBV9 and TRBJ2-3; 13 bases are a match to TRBD2. V shed 4 bases, J shed 5 bases, and the junction held 13 bases outside the gene matches. Looked up from germline, CDR1 is SGDLS and CDR2 is YYNGEE. The length of the CDR3 is 18 residues. CDR3 loop: CASSLTLLAGGQGDTQYF. DNA for the CDR3: TGTGCCAGCAGCCTAACCCTACTAGCGGGGGGGCAAGGAGATACGCAGTATTTT. Using reference TRBV9 and TRBJ2-3 for the parts outside the CDR3, the full variable domain is DSGVTQTPKHLITATGQRVTLRCSPRSGDLSVYWYQQSLDQGLQFLIQYYNGEERAKGNILERFSAQQFPDLHSELNLSSLELGDSALYFCASSLTLLAGGQGDTQYFGPGTRLTVL.